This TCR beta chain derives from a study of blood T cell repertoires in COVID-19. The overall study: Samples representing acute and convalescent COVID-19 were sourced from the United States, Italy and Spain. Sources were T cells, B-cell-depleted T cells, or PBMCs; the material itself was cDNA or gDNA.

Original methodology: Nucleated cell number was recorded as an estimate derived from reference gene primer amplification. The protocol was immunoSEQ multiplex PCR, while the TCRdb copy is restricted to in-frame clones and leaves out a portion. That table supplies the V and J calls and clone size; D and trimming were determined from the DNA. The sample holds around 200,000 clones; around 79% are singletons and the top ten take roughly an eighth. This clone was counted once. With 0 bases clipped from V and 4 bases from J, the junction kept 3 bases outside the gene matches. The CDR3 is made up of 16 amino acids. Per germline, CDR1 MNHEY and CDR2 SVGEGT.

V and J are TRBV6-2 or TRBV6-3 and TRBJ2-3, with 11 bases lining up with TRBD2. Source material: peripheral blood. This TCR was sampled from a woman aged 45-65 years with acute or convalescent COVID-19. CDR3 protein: CASSYSLAGGADTQYF. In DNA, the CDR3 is TGTGCCAGCAGTTACTCTCTAGCGGGGGGCGCAGATACGCAGTATTTT.